These 29 T cell receptor beta chains were sequenced from one sample in a study of breast tumors, draining lymph nodes, adjacent tissues. TCRdb re-analysed the multiplex PCR reads in MiXCR, keeping a single row per CDR3 protein. The sample lists some 66,000 distinct CDR3 sequences, approximately 62% occurring once. The sample taken for sequencing was breast tumor tissue. These receptors were taken from a female donor with breast cancer. Some clones in this sample may be carry-over from other donors' samples.

This clonotype was recorded at least ten times. The chain has TRBV28 and TRBJ2-7; D is uncertain. V lost 6 bases to trimming and J lost 2 bases, with 11 bases between them. Germline assignment: CDR1 MDHEN and CDR2 SYDVKM. This CDR3 comprises 13 residues. In DNA form, the CDR3 reads TGTGCCAGCAGCTCAACAGCGACCTACGAGCAGTACTTC. Encoded protein: CASSSTATYEQYF.

This clonotype was recorded many times. This CDR3 is CAWSTGLAEQFF. The CDR3 DNA is TGTGCCTGGAGCACAGGGTTGGCTGAGCAGTTCTTC. This chain connects TRBV30 to TRBJ2-1; D is perhaps TRBD1 (6 bases). Germline lookup yields CDR1 GTSNPN and CDR2 SVGIG (reference sequence). The CDR3 extends over 12 amino acids. V was trimmed by 3 bases and J by 9 bases, leaving 12 bases between them.

The count of this clonotype is one. The chain joins TRBV20-1 to TRBJ2-5; D call uncertain. V was shortened by 3 bases and J by 5 bases, with 16 bases between the two germline ends. CDR3 length: 14 amino acids. Germline V gene sequence: CDR1 DFQATT, CDR2 SNEGSKA (reference sequence). The chain's CDR3 is CSARIQPPGETQYF. CDR3 in DNA: TGCAGTGCTAGGATTCAGCCCCCCGGGGAGACCCAGTACTTC.

The chain carries TRBV5-4 and TRBJ1-2; 9 bases are shared with TRBD1. CDR1 and CDR2 from the germline V gene are SGHNT and YYREEE (reference sequence). V shed 4 bases and J 4 bases; nucleotides not matched to a gene: 8. The CDR3 contains 15 residues. The CDR3 DNA is TGTGCCAGCAGCCTGGGACAGGGTAGTATCTATGGCTACACCTTC. This gives the protein CASSLGQGSIYGYTF. The complete variable domain, with remaining parts taken from reference TRBV5-4 and TRBJ1-2, reads ETGVTQSPTHLIKTRGQQVTLRCSSQSGHNTVSWYQQALGQGPQFIFQYYREEENGRGNFPPRFSGLQFPNYSSELNVNALELDDSALYLCASSLGQGSIYGYTFGSGTRLTVV.

The chain uses TRBV7-9 and TRBJ1-6, with a weak D call TRBD1 (5 bases). V was clipped by 5 bases and J by 4 bases, with 12 bases between them. The CDR3 sequence is 15 residues long. Germline CDR1 and CDR2: SEHNR and FQNEAQ (reference sequence). The CDR3 sequence is CASSPFGGYNSPLHF. The CDR3, as DNA: TGTGCCAGCAGCCCCTTTGGGGGGTATAATTCACCCCTCCACTTT.

This clonotype was recorded a few times. The chain recombines TRBV12-3 or TRBV12-4 with TRBJ1-4, with 7 nucleotides matching TRBD1. J gave up 4 bases and V 6 bases, and 26 bases lay outside the gene matches. The CDR3 runs to 21 residues. CDR3 nucleotide sequence: TGTGCCAGCAGCCATTGGAAAGGGGGCGGCGGGACACAGGACGATAATGAAAAACTGTTTTTT. This sequence encodes CASSHWKGGGGTQDDNEKLFF.

This clonotype was detected ten times or more. The chain links TRBV20-1 to TRBJ2-7, with D uncertain. Deletions cut 6 bases from V and 0 bases from J, with 12 bases between. The CDR3 loop spans 13 amino acids. The germline V gene has CDR1 DFQATT and CDR2 SNEGSKA (reference sequence). CDR3 residues: CSARIRASYEQYF. DNA of the CDR3: TGCAGTGCCAGGATAAGAGCCTCCTACGAGCAGTACTTC.

This chain joins TRBV20-1 and TRBJ1-6; tentatively, D is TRBD1 (5 bases). CDR3 length equals 12 residues. CDR1 and CDR2 from the germline V gene are DFQATT and SNEGSKA (reference sequence). The CDR3 region is CSRGGGNSPLHF. Written as DNA, the CDR3 is TGCAGCCGGGGGGGTGGCAATTCACCCCTCCACTTT.

About this clonotype itself: The conserved final phenylalanine or tryptophan is absent from the CDR3, which likely points to a read error. The chain carries TRBV9 and TRBJ2-2, with D possibly TRBD2 on 5 matching bases. The CDR3 has 13 amino acids. The V and J ends lost 3 bases and 9 bases respectively, with 12 bases between them. Germline V CDR1 and CDR2: SGDLS, YYNGEE. CDR3 nucleotide sequence: TGTGCCAGCAGCGGAGGGTTTTCCAGGGAGCTGTTTTCT. It codes for CASSGGFSRELFS.

To note about this clonotype: A much larger clone lies a single base off, so this may be a read error. This chain connects TRBV30 to TRBJ1-2; D is unresolved. The CDR3 extends over 14 amino acids. V gave up 0 bases and J gave up 12 bases, with 20 bases separating them. From germline, CDR1 is GTSNPN and CDR2 SVGIG (reference sequence). The CDR3 spells CAWSVPGLSSGDTF. CDR3 bases: TGTGCCTGGAGTGTACCTGGACTGAGCTCTGGAGACACCTTC.

This clonotype appeared a few times. V usage is TRBV30 and J usage is TRBJ1-1; D is uncertain. The CDR3 has 14 amino acids. CDR1 and CDR2 from the germline V gene are GTSNPN and SVGIG (reference sequence). Trimming took 3 bases from V and 3 from J, leaving 14 bases between them. As DNA, the CDR3 is TGTGCCTGGAGCCCGCCCGGAGGGTACACTGAAGCTTTCTTT. Translating gives CAWSPPGGYTEAFF.

This clonotype turned up a few times. V and J are TRBV7-9 and TRBJ2-6; D not resolved. The germline V and J ends were trimmed by 4 bases and 2 bases, with 9 bases remaining between them. This CDR3 comprises 15 residues. Germline CDR1 SEHNR, CDR2 FQNEAQ (reference sequence). The CDR3 spells CASSSDITGANVLTF. The CDR3 DNA is TGTGCCAGCAGCTCAGACATCACTGGGGCCAACGTCCTGACTTTC.

This chain links TRBV20-1 with TRBJ2-7; the D is unclear. In germline, CDR1 is DFQATT, CDR2 SNEGSKA (reference sequence). CDR3 length: 10 amino acids. Trimming took off 6 bases at V and 2 bases at J, with 5 bases between the two ends. The CDR3 spells CSAWAYEQYF. Written as DNA, the CDR3 is TGCAGTGCCTGGGCCTACGAGCAGTACTTC.

This clonotype has ten or more counts. The chain couples TRBV11-2 to TRBJ2-7, with D perhaps matching TRBD1 (5 bases). Germline V gene lookup returns CDR1 SGHAT and CDR2 FQNNGV. Trimming pared 1 base from V and 7 bases from J, leaving 11 bases between. CDR3 length equals 13 residues. The CDR3 DNA reads as TGTGCCAGCAGCTTAGGCAGGGCAGGTGAGCAGTACTTC. Amino acid sequence: CASSLGRAGEQYF.

This clonotype occurred many times. The chain is built from TRBV20-1 and TRBJ2-7; D call uncertain. V was pared by 3 bases and J by 2 bases, with 11 bases between. The CDR3 totals 13 residues. CDR1 and CDR2 (germline): DFQATT, SNEGSKA (reference sequence). CDR3 in amino acids: CSARTPGAYEQYF. The CDR3 DNA is TGCAGTGCTAGGACCCCGGGCGCCTACGAGCAGTACTTC.

This clonotype was detected many times. The genes are TRBV20-1 and TRBJ1-2, with D possibly TRBD1 on 5 matching bases. Germline V gene sequence: CDR1 DFQATT, CDR2 SNEGSKA (reference sequence). Trimming took 2 bases from V and 7 from J, leaving 20 bases between them. The CDR3 loop spans 15 amino acids. The CDR3 is CSARQVGRRGSGYTF. The CDR3 coding sequence is TGCAGTGCTAGACAGGTGGGCAGGAGGGGAAGTGGCTACACCTTC.

Of note for this clonotype: Since a much larger clone is just one base distant, this may be a read error. This rearrangement joins TRBV7-2 to TRBJ2-7; D may be TRBD1 or TRBD2 (5 bases each). In germline, CDR1 is SGHTA, CDR2 FQGNSA. The CDR3 extends over 13 amino acids. V lost 3 bases to trimming and J lost 0 bases, with 6 bases between them. The CDR3: CASSLGDSYEQYF. The CDR3 nucleotides read TGTGCCAGCAGCTTGGGGGACTCCTACGAGCAGTACTTC.

This clonotype showed up many times. The chain uses TRBV7-2 and TRBJ2-5; 7 bases fit TRBD1. J was trimmed by 2 bases and V by 3 bases; bases with no gene match: 9. CDR1 is SGHTA, CDR2 FQGNSA, per germline. CDR3 size: 16 residues. The CDR3, as DNA: TGTGCCAGCAGCTTGGTACAGGGGCAAGGTCAAGAGACCCAGTACTTC. Its protein is CASSLVQGQGQETQYF.

This clonotype has only one observation. The rearrangement links TRBV2 to TRBJ2-2, with TRBD2 matching 11 bases. V shed 11 bases and J 1 base; nucleotides not matched to a gene: 6. Germline lookup yields CDR1 SNHLY and CDR2 FYNNEI. The CDR3 has 15 residues. For the CDR3, the DNA is TGTGCCGGTAGTGGACTAGCGGGGAACACCGGGGAGCTGTTTTTT. Translated, it gives CAGSGLAGNTGELFF.

The chain combines TRBV5-1 with TRBJ1-6, with D possibly matching TRBD1 (6 bases). V gave up 2 bases and J gave up 6 bases, with 15 bases separating them. The CDR3 length is 16 residues. The germline CDR1 and CDR2 sequences are SGHRS and YFSETQ. This chain's CDR3 is CASSLQGEGPNSPLHF. The DNA for the CDR3 is TGCGCCAGCAGCTTACAGGGTGAGGGGCCTAATTCACCCCTCCACTTT.

This chain links TRBV7-9 with TRBJ2-5; the D is unclear. The CDR3 sequence is 12 residues long. From germline, CDR1 is SEHNR and CDR2 FQNEAQ (reference sequence). Trimming shortened V by 2 bases and J by 4 bases, and 5 bases separated the two germline ends. CDR3 in amino acids: CASSLTVETQYF. The CDR3, as DNA: TGTGCCAGCAGCTTAACAGTAGAGACCCAGTACTTC.

This clonotype was seen at least ten times. V gene TRBV19 combines with J gene TRBJ1-5; D is ambiguous. This CDR3 is 13 amino acids long. The V end was cut by 2 bases, the J end by 3 bases, with 5 bases between. Germline assignment: CDR1 LNHDA and CDR2 SQIVND (reference sequence). The DNA of the CDR3 is TGTGCCAGTAGTATACGGCACAATCAGCCCCAGCATTTT. Amino acids: CASSIRHNQPQHF.

This rearrangement joins TRBV27 to TRBJ2-7; D gene ambiguous. Trimming took off 5 bases at V and 3 bases at J, with 14 bases between the two ends. This CDR3 is built from 14 residues. Germline V gene lookup returns CDR1 MNHEY and CDR2 SMNVEV (reference sequence). CDR3 nucleotide sequence: TGTGCCAGCAGTCCCCGGGTCGAAATCTACGAGCAGTACTTC. Protein product: CASSPRVEIYEQYF.

This clonotype has at least ten counts. This chain uses TRBV7-9 with TRBJ2-5; possible D gene TRBD1, 5 bases. Per germline, CDR1 SEHNR and CDR2 FQNEAQ (reference sequence). Trimming stripped 0 bases from V and 5 bases from J, with 7 bases between. This CDR3 is built from 13 residues. CDR3 sequence: CASSLAGDETQYF. The CDR3 nucleotides are TGTGCCAGCAGCTTAGCAGGGGATGAGACCCAGTACTTC.

As concerns this clonotype: The CDR3 ends on some other residue instead of the conserved phenylalanine or tryptophan, so this is likely a read error. J is TRBJ1-2 and V is TRBV7-9; possibly TRBD1 for D (5 bases). The germline V and J ends were trimmed by 3 bases and 5 bases, with 13 bases remaining between them. Germline CDR1 SEHNR, CDR2 FQNEAQ (reference sequence). The CDR3 sequence is 14 residues long. The CDR3 protein is CASSFPTDLYGYTL. Here the CDR3 DNA reads TGTGCCAGCAGCTTTCCGACAGACCTTTATGGCTACACCCTC.

V gene TRBV28 combines with J gene TRBJ1-2; tentative D call: TRBD1 (6 bases). This CDR3 region has 14 residues. Germline V CDR1 and CDR2: MDHEN, SYDVKM. With 6 bases removed from V and 7 bases from J, the gap between germline ends came to 18 bases. The CDR3 sequence: CASRPTGEVVGYTF. In DNA form, the CDR3 reads TGTGCCAGCAGACCGACAGGTGAGGTGGTTGGCTACACCTTC.

This clonotype was counted once. The chain employs TRBV29-1 and TRBJ2-5; D is perhaps TRBD2 (6 bases). The germline V gene encodes CDR1 SQVTM and CDR2 ANQGSEA. The V gene lost 1 base and the J gene lost 5 bases, with 38 bases spanning the gap. This CDR3 has 22 residues. CDR3 in amino acids: CSVEVWDGDYEGLNLVTETQYF. CDR3 in DNA: TGCAGCGTTGAAGTTTGGGACGGCGACTATGAAGGACTAAACCTCGTTACGGAGACCCAGTACTTC. The complete variable domain, with remaining parts taken from reference TRBV29-1 and TRBJ2-5, reads SAVISQKPSRDICQRGTSLTIQCQVDSQVTMMFWYRQQPGQSLTLIATANQGSEATYESGFVIDKFPISRPNLTFSTLTVSNMSPEDSSIYLCSVEVWDGDYEGLNLVTETQYFGPGTRLLVL.

This chain joins TRBV20-1 and TRBJ1-5, with a possible D match to TRBD1 (5 bases). The CDR3 has 12 residues. The ends were cut back, 3 bases at V and 8 bases at J, with 11 bases in the middle. The germline gives CDR1 DFQATT, CDR2 SNEGSKA (reference sequence). CDR3 loop: CSASSGVEPQHF. For the CDR3, the DNA is TGCAGTGCTAGCTCGGGGGTGGAGCCCCAGCATTTT.

This clonotype has only a few counts. The V call is TRBV2, the J call TRBJ1-2; the D is unclear. Between the trimmed V and J ends, which lost 5 bases and 1 base, there was a span of 8 bases. The CDR3 totals 13 residues. The germline V gene has CDR1 SNHLY and CDR2 FYNNEI. CDR3 amino acids: CASSQDGNYGYTF. The CDR3 nucleotides read TGTGCCAGCAGTCAGGACGGTAACTATGGCTACACCTTC. The full variable domain, in which reference TRBV2 and TRBJ1-2 provide the parts outside the CDR3, is EPEVTQTPSHQVTQMGQEVILRCVPISNHLYFYWYRQILGQKVEFLVSFYNNEISEKSEIFDDQFSVERPDGSNFTLKIRSTKLEDSAMYFCASSQDGNYGYTFGSGTRLTVV.